The rows below give T cell receptor beta chains drawn from one sample of a study of CXCR3-negative and CXCR3-positive naive CD8 T cells. Using the 5' RACE reads, TCRdb records one entry per CDR3 protein without DNA. This sample's table reports approximately 90,000 distinct CDR3 sequences. The sample comprised naive CXCR3+ CD8+ T cells from blood. Receptors originate from a human donor in good health. Some clones in this sample may be carry-over from other donors' samples. CDR3s include the opening cysteine and the closing phenylalanine or tryptophan.

v_gene	j_gene	CDR3aa
TRBV7-3	TRBJ2-7	CASGTGAYEQYF
TRBV20-1	TRBJ1-1	CSAAQGDTEAFF
TRBV7-2	TRBJ2-1	CASSSTLAVYNEQFF
TRBV7-8	TRBJ2-5	CASSRPGQETQYF
TRBV14	TRBJ2-1	CASRGTSGRGRQFF
TRBV24-1	TRBJ2-7	CATKGLSNSYEQYF
TRBV7-3	TRBJ2-2	CASMENTGELFF
TRBV7-9	TRBJ2-7	CASRRQGAGEQYF
TRBV20-1	TRBJ1-4	CSARDRDRGTNEKLFF
TRBV7-6	TRBJ2-7	CASSQTGTEHQEQYF
TRBV6-6	TRBJ1-1	CASIPGYGTEAFF
TRBV5-1	TRBJ2-7	CASSLDTYEQYF
TRBV27	TRBJ2-1	CASRPPGQGLGEQFF
TRBV5-4	TRBJ2-1	CASSLGYRGNEQFF
TRBV20-1	TRBJ2-5	CSAQTGFWETQYF
TRBV2	TRBJ1-1	CASSEAVGNTEAFF
TRBV15	TRBJ2-3	CATSRDREDTQYF
TRBV4-3	TRBJ2-1	CASSQDSGTYNEQFF